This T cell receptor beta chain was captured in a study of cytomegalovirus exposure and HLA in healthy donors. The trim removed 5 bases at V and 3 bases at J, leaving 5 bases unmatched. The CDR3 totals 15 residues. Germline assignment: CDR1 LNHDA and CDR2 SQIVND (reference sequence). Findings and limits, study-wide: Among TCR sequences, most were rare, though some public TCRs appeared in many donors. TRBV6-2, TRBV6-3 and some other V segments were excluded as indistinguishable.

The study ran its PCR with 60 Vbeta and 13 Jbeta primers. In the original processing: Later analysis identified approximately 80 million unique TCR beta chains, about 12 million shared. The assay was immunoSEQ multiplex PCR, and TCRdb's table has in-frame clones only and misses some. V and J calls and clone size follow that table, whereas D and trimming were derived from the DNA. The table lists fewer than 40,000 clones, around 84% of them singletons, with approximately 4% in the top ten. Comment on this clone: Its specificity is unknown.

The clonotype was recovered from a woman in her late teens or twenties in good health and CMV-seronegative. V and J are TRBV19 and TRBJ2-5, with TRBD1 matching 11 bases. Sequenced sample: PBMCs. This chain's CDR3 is CASSLGTGGKETQYF. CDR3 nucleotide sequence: TGTGCCAGTAGTCTCGGGACAGGGGGAAAAGAGACCCAGTACTTC.